A single sample is the source of the 27 T cell receptor beta chains below, sequenced in a study of technical replicates of blood from a handful of donors. Only in-frame clones appear in the TCRdb table, and some are missing; sequencing was by immunoSEQ multiplex PCR. The sample holds around 81,000 clones, approximately 80% seen once. Sequences were obtained from PBMCs. The receptor source for this set is a human donor in good health. Some clones in this sample may be carry-over from other donors' samples.

The chain joins TRBV5-1 to TRBJ2-6, with TRBD2 identical over 10 bases. The CDR3 has 18 residues. Germline values: CDR1 SGHRS, CDR2 YFSETQ. Germline trimming cut 5 bases from V and 0 bases from J; bases unmatched to any gene: 8. The DNA for the CDR3 is TGCGCCAGCAGAATGAGGACTAGCGGAAACTCTGGGGCCAACGTCCTGACTTTC. The encoded protein is CASRMRTSGNSGANVLTF.

The rearrangement uses TRBV19 and TRBJ1-2, with D maybe TRBD1 (6 bases). The CDR3 has 16 amino acids. The germline gives CDR1 LNHDA, CDR2 SQIVND (reference sequence). Trimming left V 0 bases short and J 8 bases short, with 19 bases between. This CDR3 reads CASSIDPRDTKWGYTF. CDR3 bases: TGTGCCAGTAGTATAGATCCCCGGGACACGAAATGGGGCTACACCTTC.

The rearrangement joins TRBV11-3 to TRBJ2-1; 7 bases agree with TRBD2. Germline lookup yields CDR1 SGHNT and CDR2 YENEEA. The V gene end was trimmed by 5 bases and the J gene end by 0 bases; junction bases not matched to a gene: 10. The CDR3 covers 17 residues. In DNA, the CDR3 is TGTGCCAGCAGCCCGCCTTATGGCGGGAGCTCCTACAATGAGCAGTTCTTC. Its translation is CASSPPYGGSSYNEQFF.

The chain joins TRBV18 to TRBJ1-2; unclear D gene. The CDR3 is 15 residues long. The ends were cut back, 0 bases at V and 0 bases at J, with 8 bases in the middle. Germline assignment: CDR1 KGHSH and CDR2 LQKENI. CDR3 bases: TGTGCCAGCTCACCACCCTCTCGAGCTAACTATGGCTACACCTTC. It encodes CASSPPSRANYGYTF. The whole variable domain, filled in from reference TRBV18 and TRBJ1-2, reads NAGVMQNPRHLVRRRGQEARLRCSPMKGHSHVYWYRQLPEEGLKFMVYLQKENIIDESGMPKERFSAEFPKEGPSILRIQQVVRGDSAAYFCASSPPSRANYGYTFGSGTRLTVV.

The sample holds one count of this clone. In nucleotides, the CDR3 is TGTGCCAGCACCCCGGGACTAGGGGTTTACAATGAGCAGTTCTTC. Protein: CASTPGLGVYNEQFF. This rearrangement joins TRBV2 to TRBJ2-1; 8 nucleotides agree with TRBD2. J was trimmed by 4 bases and V by 7 bases; bases with no gene match: 9. The CDR3 spans 15 residues. Germline V gene sequence: CDR1 SNHLY, CDR2 FYNNEI.

The V gene is TRBV7-9, the J gene TRBJ1-3; D call uncertain. In germline, CDR1 is SEHNR, CDR2 FQNEAQ (reference sequence). The CDR3 length is 16 residues. V was pared by 5 bases and J by 1 base, with 15 bases between. The CDR3 region is CASSAAFSASGNTIYF. The CDR3 DNA reads TGTGCCAGCAGCGCGGCATTCTCGGCATCTGGAAACACCATATATTTT.

CDR3 amino acids: CASRPTTGKYSPLHF. The CDR3 region has the DNA TGTGCCAGCAGACCTACGACAGGGAAGTACTCACCCCTCCACTTT. This chain links TRBV5-6 with TRBJ1-6, with TRBD1 matching over 7 bases. Trimming removed 5 bases from V and 10 bases from J; junction bases left unmatched: 12. The CDR3 runs 15 residues. Germline V gene lookup returns CDR1 SGHDT and CDR2 YYEEEE.

The chain employs TRBV2 and TRBJ2-7; TRBD2 is a possible D gene (6 bases). The CDR3 length is 12 residues. The V gene lost 6 bases and the J gene lost 4 bases, with 10 bases spanning the gap. The germline CDR1 and CDR2 sequences are SNHLY and FYNNEI. The CDR3 protein is CASRGGGYEQYF. The CDR3 bases are TGTGCCAGCAGGGGAGGTGGATACGAGCAGTACTTC.

V and J are TRBV6-6 and TRBJ2-1, with no clear D. Germline CDR1 reads MNHNY; CDR2 reads SVGAGI (reference sequence). The CDR3 consists of 13 residues. V lost 6 bases and J 8 bases, leaving 14 bases between the germline ends. The CDR3 region has the DNA TGTGCCAGCAGCTCCTCCCAGGCCCATGAGCAGTTCTTC. Encoded protein: CASSSSQAHEQFF.

The chain employs TRBV29-1 and TRBJ2-7, with 11 nucleotides matching TRBD1. V trimming: 6 bases; J trimming: 5 bases; junction bases outside the gene matches: 9. CDR3 length: 14 residues. Germline V CDR1 and CDR2: SQVTM, ANQGSEA. The CDR3 nucleotides are TGCAGCGTCAGAACCGGGACAGGGGGGAACGAGCAGTACTTC. This translates into CSVRTGTGGNEQYF.

The chain is built from TRBV14 and TRBJ1-1; no clear D gene. Germline lookup yields CDR1 SGHDN and CDR2 FVKESK. V shed 5 bases and J shed 8 bases, with 21 bases lying between them. This CDR3 has 15 residues. The CDR3 here is CASSISIGGQYEAFF. For the CDR3, the DNA is TGTGCCAGCAGCATATCAATCGGTGGGCAGTACGAAGCTTTCTTT.

The chain has TRBV18 and TRBJ1-4; possibly TRBD1 for D (6 bases). Germline CDR1 and CDR2: KGHSH and LQKENI. V lost 2 bases, J lost 3 bases, and 10 bases lay in between. This CDR3 is built from 15 residues. As DNA, the CDR3 is TGTGCCAGCTCACCAAACAGGGATGCTAATGAAAAACTGTTTTTT. It specifies CASSPNRDANEKLFF.

This rearrangement joins TRBV29-1 to TRBJ2-7; D is unclear. CDR3 size: 14 residues. Germline-derived CDR1 and CDR2 are SQVTM and ANQGSEA. V lost 1 base, J lost 2 bases, and 12 bases lay in between. The CDR3 loop reads CSVEAVGSPYEQYF. The CDR3 DNA reads TGCAGCGTTGAAGCGGTGGGCAGTCCCTACGAGCAGTACTTC.

As for this clone: It is likely a read error, because the conserved phenylalanine at the end of the CDR3 is missing. The DNA is omitted, as the CDR3 cannot be located on it reliably, and the CDR3 follows TCRdb's listing. The chain joins TRBV7-3 to TRBJ2-3; the DNA was not compared with TRBD1, the D call given in the table. From its first to its last residue, the CDR3 has 13 amino acids. Per germline, CDR1 SGHTA and CDR2 FQGTGA. CDR3 loop: CASSSTGQGALVL.

The rearrangement joins TRBV10-3 to TRBJ2-2; TRBD1 agrees at 9 bases. Germline V gene lookup returns CDR1 ENHRY and CDR2 SYGVKD. With 6 bases clipped from V and 4 bases from J, the junction kept 0 bases outside the gene matches. The CDR3 covers 13 residues. The CDR3 reads CAIRDRGTGELFF. As DNA, the CDR3 is TGTGCCATCAGGGACAGGGGCACCGGGGAGCTGTTTTTT.

This chain joins TRBV6-5 and TRBJ1-1; D is unresolved. V lost 5 bases, J lost 4 bases, and 14 bases lay in between. CDR1 is MNHEY, CDR2 SVGAGI, per germline. The CDR3 is made up of 14 amino acids. The DNA of the CDR3 is TGTGCCAGCAGTAACGGAGGATTCCTCACTGAAGCTTTCTTT. Amino acids: CASSNGGFLTEAFF.

V usage is TRBV18 and J usage is TRBJ1-1; D may be TRBD1 (5 bases). V was cut by 6 bases and J by 11 bases, with 19 bases left in between. Germline CDR1 and CDR2: KGHSH and LQKENI. This CDR3 region has 13 residues. The DNA for the CDR3 is TGTGCCAGCTCCCGGGGGGAAAGGGGAATGGCTTTCTTT. Residues: CASSRGERGMAFF.

The rearrangement joins TRBV5-6 to TRBJ1-5; D is possibly TRBD1 (6 bases). The CDR3 runs to 14 residues. The germline V gene has CDR1 SGHDT and CDR2 YYEEEE. Trimming stripped 3 bases from V and 3 bases from J, with 10 bases between. CDR3 protein: CASSSTGYNQPQHF. For the CDR3, the DNA is TGTGCCAGCAGCTCAACAGGGTACAATCAGCCCCAGCATTTT.

The chain uses TRBV5-1 and TRBJ1-4; 7 bases map to TRBD1. J gave up 8 bases and V 1 base, and 8 bases lay outside the gene matches. The CDR3 totals 15 residues. Germline V gene sequence: CDR1 SGHRS, CDR2 YFSETQ. CDR3 sequence reads: CASSLRGGSGEKLFF. The CDR3 nucleotides read TGCGCCAGCAGCTTGCGAGGGGGCTCAGGGGAAAAACTGTTTTTT.

The chain recombines TRBV4-2 with TRBJ1-2, with D tentatively TRBD1 (6 bases). The germline V and J ends were trimmed by 3 bases and 0 bases, with 11 bases remaining between them. The CDR3 loop spans 15 amino acids. Germline assignment: CDR1 LGHNA and CDR2 YNFKEQ. This chain's CDR3 is CASSHDTGSNYGYTF. Here the CDR3 DNA reads TGTGCCAGCAGCCACGACACAGGGTCTAACTATGGCTACACCTTC.

The chain links TRBV6-1 to TRBJ2-7, with 7 positions matching TRBD2. V lost 3 bases and J lost 0; bases outside the gene matches: 5. CDR1 is MNHNS, CDR2 SASEGT, per germline. The CDR3 totals 15 residues. The CDR3 protein is CASSEKAGSSYEQYF. The CDR3, as DNA: TGTGCCAGCAGTGAGAAAGCGGGGAGCTCCTACGAGCAGTACTTC.

The rearrangement uses TRBV5-1 and TRBJ2-2, with TRBD1 matching over 7 bases. This CDR3 has 13 residues. J lost 9 bases, V lost 4 bases, and 6 bases had no gene match. Germline lookup yields CDR1 SGHRS and CDR2 YFSETQ. CDR3 residues: CASSPDRVRELFF. CDR3 bases: TGCGCCAGCAGCCCTGACAGGGTCAGGGAGCTGTTTTTT.

The chain couples TRBV7-2 to TRBJ2-1, with TRBD1 matching 11 bases. The ends lost 3 bases at V and 6 bases at J; junction bases unmatched: 4. This CDR3 region has 15 residues. Germline lookup yields CDR1 SGHTA and CDR2 FQGNSA. The CDR3 loop is CASSLDRGLINEQFF. CDR3 bases: TGTGCCAGCAGCTTGGACAGGGGGCTGATCAATGAGCAGTTCTTC.

Worth noting for this clone: One end of the junction varies from germline; a read error may be responsible. The chain uses TRBV6-1 and TRBJ1-5, with 7 bases identical to TRBD1. From germline, CDR1 is MNHNS and CDR2 SASEGT. The CDR3 is 14 amino acids. Here the CDR3 DNA reads TGTGCCAGCAGTGAAACAGGGGTGGATCAGACCCAGCATTTT. It is translated as CASSETGVDQTQHF.

This sequence joins TRBV6-5 and TRBJ1-2; D is possibly TRBD1 (5 bases). The CDR3 length is 12 residues. The V and J ends lost 5 bases and 1 base respectively, with 5 bases between them. Germline lookup yields CDR1 MNHEY and CDR2 SVGAGI. This CDR3 is CASSQGNYGYTF. DNA for the CDR3: TGTGCCAGCAGTCAGGGTAACTATGGCTACACCTTC.

V is TRBV5-1 and J is TRBJ2-3; 12 bases agree with TRBD2. The CDR3 sequence is 16 residues long. Germline CDR1 and CDR2: SGHRS and YFSETQ. V lost 5 bases and J lost 6; bases outside the gene matches: 10. CDR3 loop: CASRYDLAGGPDTQYF. The CDR3 coding sequence is TGCGCCAGCAGATACGATCTAGCGGGGGGGCCGGATACGCAGTATTTT.

Regarding this clone: Other DNA variants within this sample encode the same CDR3. The chain combines TRBV4-1 with TRBJ1-5; 8 bases are shared with TRBD1. In germline, CDR1 is MGHRA, CDR2 YSYEKL. V gave up 3 bases and J gave up 2 bases; unmatched junction bases: 0. This CDR3 has 14 amino acids. DNA for the CDR3: TGCGCCAGCAGCCAGGGACAGGGCAATCAGCCCCAGCATTTT. It specifies CASSQGQGNQPQHF.